The present T cell receptor (beta chain) was sequenced within a study of blood T cell repertoires in COVID-19. Data came from immunoSEQ multiplex PCR; TCRdb stores just in-frame clones and leaves some out. Of hundreds of thousands of clones in the sample, around 87% are singletons; the top ten hold approximately 1.9%. In this sample, this clone turned up a few times. Per germline, CDR1 SGHRS and CDR2 YFSETQ. With V trimmed by 4 bases and J by 3 bases, 10 bases remained unmatched. The CDR3 contains 17 residues. Sequencing was carried out using PBMCs or T cells enriched from blood (not recorded which). V and J are TRBV5-1 and TRBJ2-1, with TRBD2 identical over 10 bases. The sequence came from a man between 40 and 49 years old in a cohort exposed to, infected with or recovered from COVID-19 (not recorded which). CDR3 in DNA: TGCGCCAGCAGCACAAGTTTCGGACTAGCGGTCTACAATGAGCAGTTCTTC. Protein product: CASSTSFGLAVYNEQFF. Complete variable domain (other parts from reference TRBV5-1 and TRBJ2-1): KAGVTQTPRYLIKTRGQQVTLSCSPISGHRSVSWYQQTPGQGLQFLFEYFSETQRNKGNFPGRFSGRQFSNSRSEMNVSTLELGDSALYLCASSTSFGLAVYNEQFFGPGTRLTVL.